This TCR beta chain originates from a study of blood T cell repertoires in COVID-19. Turning to the study itself: PBMCs, B-cell-depleted T cells, or T cells were the source of the cDNA or gDNA that made up the material.

Authors' analysis steps: Cell counts per sample came from amplifying reference gene primers. Assay used: immunoSEQ multiplex PCR; TCRdb lists only in-frame clones, some missing. For V, J and clone size, that table is used; D and trimming come from the DNA. The sample shows approximately 410,000 clones, 86% of them seen only once. In germline, CDR1 is SGDLS, CDR2 YYNGEE. This CDR3 spans 17 amino acids. The V gene end was trimmed by 3 bases and the J gene end by 4 bases; junction bases not matched to a gene: 12. This TCR came from a woman between 25 and 40 years old with active or convalescent COVID-19. Sequencing input: peripheral blood. The V and J genes are TRBV9 and TRBJ1-2; 10 bases line up with TRBD1. DNA for the CDR3: TGTGCCAGCAGCGACCCGGGACAGGGGCCAGGAGGCTATGGCTACACCTTC. This codes for CASSDPGQGPGGYGYTF.